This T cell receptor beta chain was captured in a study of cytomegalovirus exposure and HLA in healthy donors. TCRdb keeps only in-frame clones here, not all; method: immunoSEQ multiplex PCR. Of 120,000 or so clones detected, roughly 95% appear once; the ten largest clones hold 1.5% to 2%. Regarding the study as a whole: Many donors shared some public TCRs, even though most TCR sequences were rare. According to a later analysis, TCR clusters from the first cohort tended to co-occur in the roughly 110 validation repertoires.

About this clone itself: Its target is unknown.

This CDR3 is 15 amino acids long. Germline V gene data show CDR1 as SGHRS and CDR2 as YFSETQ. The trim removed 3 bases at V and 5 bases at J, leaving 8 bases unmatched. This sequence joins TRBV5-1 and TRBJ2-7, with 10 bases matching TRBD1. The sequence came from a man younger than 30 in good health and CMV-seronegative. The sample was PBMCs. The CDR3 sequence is CASSSPGQGRNEQYF. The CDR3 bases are TGCGCCAGCAGCTCCCCGGGACAGGGGAGAAACGAGCAGTACTTC.